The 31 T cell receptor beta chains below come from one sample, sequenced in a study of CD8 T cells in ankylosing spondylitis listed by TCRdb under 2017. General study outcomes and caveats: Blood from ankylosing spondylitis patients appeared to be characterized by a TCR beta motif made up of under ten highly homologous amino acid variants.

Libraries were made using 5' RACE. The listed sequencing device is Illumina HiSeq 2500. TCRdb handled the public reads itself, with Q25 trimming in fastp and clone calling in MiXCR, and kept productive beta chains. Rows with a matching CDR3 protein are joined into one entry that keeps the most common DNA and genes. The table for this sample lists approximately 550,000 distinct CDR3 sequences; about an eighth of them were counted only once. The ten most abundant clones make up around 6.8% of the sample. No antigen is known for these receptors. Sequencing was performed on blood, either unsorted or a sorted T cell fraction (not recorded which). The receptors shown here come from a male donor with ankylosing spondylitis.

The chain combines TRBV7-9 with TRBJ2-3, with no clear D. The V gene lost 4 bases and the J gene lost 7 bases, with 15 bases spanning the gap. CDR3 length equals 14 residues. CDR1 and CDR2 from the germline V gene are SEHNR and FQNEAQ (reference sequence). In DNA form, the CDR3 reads TGTGCCAGCAGCTCTACGGATCAATGGTATACGCAGTATTTT. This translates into CASSSTDQWYTQYF.

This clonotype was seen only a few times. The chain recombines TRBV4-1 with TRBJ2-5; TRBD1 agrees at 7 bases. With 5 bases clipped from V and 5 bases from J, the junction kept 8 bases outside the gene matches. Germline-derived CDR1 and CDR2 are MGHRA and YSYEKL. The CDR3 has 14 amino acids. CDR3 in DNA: TGCGCCAGCAGCTCAGCCGGGACAGTGGAGACCCAGTACTTC. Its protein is CASSSAGTVETQYF.

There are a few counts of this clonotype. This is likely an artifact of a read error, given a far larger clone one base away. The CDR3 region is CASSHADTQYF. The CDR3 DNA follows: TGTGCCAGCAGCCACGCAGATACGCAGTATTTT. The gene calls are TRBV14 and TRBJ2-3; D gene ambiguous. This CDR3 region has 11 residues. V was pared by 3 bases and J by 4 bases, with 2 bases between. The germline V gene encodes CDR1 SGHDN and CDR2 FVKESK.

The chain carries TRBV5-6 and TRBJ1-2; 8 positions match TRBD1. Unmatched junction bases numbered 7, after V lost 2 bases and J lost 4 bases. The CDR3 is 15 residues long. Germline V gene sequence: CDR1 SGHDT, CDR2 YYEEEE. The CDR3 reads CASSFAGGISYGYTF. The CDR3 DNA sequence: TGTGCCAGCAGCTTTGCAGGGGGCATCTCCTATGGCTACACCTTC.

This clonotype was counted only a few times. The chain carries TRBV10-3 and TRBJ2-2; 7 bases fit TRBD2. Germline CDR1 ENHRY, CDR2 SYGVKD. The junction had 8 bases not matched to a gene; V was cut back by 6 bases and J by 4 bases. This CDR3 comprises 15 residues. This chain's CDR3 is CAIRSLADGTGELFF. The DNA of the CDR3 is TGTGCCATCAGGTCCCTAGCGGATGGCACCGGGGAGCTGTTTTTT.

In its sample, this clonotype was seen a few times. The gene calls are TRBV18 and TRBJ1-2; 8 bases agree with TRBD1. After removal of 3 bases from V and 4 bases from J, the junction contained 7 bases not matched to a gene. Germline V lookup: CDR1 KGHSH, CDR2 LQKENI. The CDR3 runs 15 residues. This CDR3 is CASSPDRGYGYGYTF. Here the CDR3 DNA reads TGTGCCAGCTCACCCGACAGGGGCTATGGCTATGGCTACACCTTC.

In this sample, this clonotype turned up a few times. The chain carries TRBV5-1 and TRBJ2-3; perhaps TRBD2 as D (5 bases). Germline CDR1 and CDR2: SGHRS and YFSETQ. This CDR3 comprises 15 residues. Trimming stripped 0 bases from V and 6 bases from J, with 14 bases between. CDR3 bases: TGCGCCAGCAGCTTGGCCGTGGGAGTCGGTGATACGCAGTATTTT. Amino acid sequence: CASSLAVGVGDTQYF.

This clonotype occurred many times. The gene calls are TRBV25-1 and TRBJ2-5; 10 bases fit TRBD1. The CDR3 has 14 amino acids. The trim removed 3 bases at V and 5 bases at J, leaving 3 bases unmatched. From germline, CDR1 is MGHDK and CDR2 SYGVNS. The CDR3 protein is CASSETGGRETQYF. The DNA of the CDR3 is TGTGCCAGCAGTGAGACAGGGGGCAGGGAGACCCAGTACTTC.

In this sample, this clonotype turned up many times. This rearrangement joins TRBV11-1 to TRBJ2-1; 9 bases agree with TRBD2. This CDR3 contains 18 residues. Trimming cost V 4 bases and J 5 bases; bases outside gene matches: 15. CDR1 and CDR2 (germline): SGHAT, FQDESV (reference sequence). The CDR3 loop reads CASSSLSSGTVGDNEQFF. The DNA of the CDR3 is TGTGCCAGCAGCTCACTATCTAGCGGGACCGTCGGCGACAATGAGCAGTTCTTC.

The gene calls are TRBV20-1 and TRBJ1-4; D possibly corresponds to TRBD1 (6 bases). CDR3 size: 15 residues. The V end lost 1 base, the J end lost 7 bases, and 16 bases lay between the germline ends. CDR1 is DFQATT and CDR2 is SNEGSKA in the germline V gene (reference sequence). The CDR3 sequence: CSARAPRGTGEKLFF. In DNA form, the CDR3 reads TGCAGTGCTAGAGCACCCAGGGGCACGGGTGAAAAACTGTTTTTT.

CDR3 coding DNA: TGTGCCAGCAGCCTGACAGGGGCACGCGAGCAGTACGTC. This translates into CASSLTGAREQYV. The chain carries TRBV5-4 and TRBJ2-7, with 8 bases lining up with TRBD1. The CDR3 runs 13 residues. With 4 bases clipped from V and 6 bases from J, the junction kept 6 bases outside the gene matches. Germline V gives CDR1 SGHNT, CDR2 YYREEE (reference sequence).

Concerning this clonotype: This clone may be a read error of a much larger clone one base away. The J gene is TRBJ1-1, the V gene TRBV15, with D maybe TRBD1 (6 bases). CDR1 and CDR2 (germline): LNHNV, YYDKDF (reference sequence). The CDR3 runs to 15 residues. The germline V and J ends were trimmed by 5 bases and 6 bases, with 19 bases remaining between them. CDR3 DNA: TGTGCCACCAGCCGTGACTTGAACAGGGCCTCTGAAGCTTTCTTT. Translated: CATSRDLNRASEAFF.

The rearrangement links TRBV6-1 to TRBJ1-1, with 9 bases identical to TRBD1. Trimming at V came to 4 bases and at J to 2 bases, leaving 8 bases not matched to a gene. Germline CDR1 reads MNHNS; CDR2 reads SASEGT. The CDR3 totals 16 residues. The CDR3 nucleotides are TGTGCCAGCAGTGGCGGCACGGGACAGGGAAACACTGAAGCTTTCTTT. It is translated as CASSGGTGQGNTEAFF.

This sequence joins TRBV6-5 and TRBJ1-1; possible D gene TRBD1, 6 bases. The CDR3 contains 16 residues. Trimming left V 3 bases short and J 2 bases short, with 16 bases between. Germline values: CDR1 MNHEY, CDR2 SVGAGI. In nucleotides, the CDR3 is TGTGCCAGCAGTTATGCGACCCCCGGGGGCAACACTGAAGCTTTCTTT. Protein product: CASSYATPGGNTEAFF.

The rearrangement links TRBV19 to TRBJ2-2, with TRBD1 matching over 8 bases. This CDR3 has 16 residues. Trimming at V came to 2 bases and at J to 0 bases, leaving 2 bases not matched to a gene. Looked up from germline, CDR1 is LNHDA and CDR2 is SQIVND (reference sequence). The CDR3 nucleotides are TGTGCCAGTAGTATAAGGGGACAGGCGAACACCGGGGAGCTGTTTTTT. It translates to CASSIRGQANTGELFF.

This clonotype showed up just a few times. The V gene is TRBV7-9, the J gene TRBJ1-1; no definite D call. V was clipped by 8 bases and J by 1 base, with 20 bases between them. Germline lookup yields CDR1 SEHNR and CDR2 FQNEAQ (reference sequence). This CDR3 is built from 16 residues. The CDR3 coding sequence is TGTGCCAGCGACTCCTTGGACGCCCCGGGGAACACTGAAGCTTTCTTT. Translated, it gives CASDSLDAPGNTEAFF.

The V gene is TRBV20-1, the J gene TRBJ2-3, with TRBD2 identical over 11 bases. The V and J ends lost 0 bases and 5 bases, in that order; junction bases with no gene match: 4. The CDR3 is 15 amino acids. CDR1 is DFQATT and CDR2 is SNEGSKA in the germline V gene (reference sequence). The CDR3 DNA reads TGCAGTGCTAGAGATATAGCGGGAGGGGTAGATACGCAGTATTTT. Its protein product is CSARDIAGGVDTQYF.

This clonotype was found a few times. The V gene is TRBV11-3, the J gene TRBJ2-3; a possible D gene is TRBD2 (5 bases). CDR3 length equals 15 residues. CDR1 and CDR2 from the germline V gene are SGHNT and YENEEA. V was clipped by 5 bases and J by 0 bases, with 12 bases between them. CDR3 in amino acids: CASSRGQSSTDTQYF. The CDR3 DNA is TGTGCCAGCAGCCGAGGGCAGTCAAGCACAGATACGCAGTATTTT.

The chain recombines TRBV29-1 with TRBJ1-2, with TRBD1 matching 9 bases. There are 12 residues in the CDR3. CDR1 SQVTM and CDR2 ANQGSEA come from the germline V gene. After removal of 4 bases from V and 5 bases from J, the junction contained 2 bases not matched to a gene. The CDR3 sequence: CSVGDRAYGYTF. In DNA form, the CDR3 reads TGCAGCGTTGGGGACAGGGCTTATGGCTACACCTTC. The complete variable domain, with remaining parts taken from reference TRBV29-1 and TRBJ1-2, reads SAVISQKPSRDICQRGTSLTIQCQVDSQVTMMFWYRQQPGQSLTLIATANQGSEATYESGFVIDKFPISRPNLTFSTLTVSNMSPEDSSIYLCSVGDRAYGYTFGSGTRLTVV.

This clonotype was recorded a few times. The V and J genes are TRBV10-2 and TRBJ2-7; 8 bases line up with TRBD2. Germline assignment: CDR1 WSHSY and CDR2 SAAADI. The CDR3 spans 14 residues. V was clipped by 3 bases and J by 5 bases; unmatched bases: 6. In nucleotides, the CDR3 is TGCGCCAGCAGTGACAGCGGGAGCACCCACGAGCAGTACTTC. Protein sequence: CASSDSGSTHEQYF.

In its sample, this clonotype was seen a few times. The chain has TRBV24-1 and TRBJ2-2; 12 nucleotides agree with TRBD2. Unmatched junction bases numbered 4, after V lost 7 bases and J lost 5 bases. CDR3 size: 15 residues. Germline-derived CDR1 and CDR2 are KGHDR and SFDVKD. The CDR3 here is CATSLAGGKTGELFF. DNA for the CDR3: TGTGCCACCAGCCTAGCGGGAGGGAAAACCGGGGAGCTGTTTTTT.

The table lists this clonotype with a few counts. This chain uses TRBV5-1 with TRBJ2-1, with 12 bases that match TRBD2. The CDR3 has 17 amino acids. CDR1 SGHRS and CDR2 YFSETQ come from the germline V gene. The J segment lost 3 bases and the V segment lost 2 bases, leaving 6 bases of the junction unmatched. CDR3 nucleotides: TGCGCCAGCAGCTTATCCATGACTAGCGGGGGCTACAATGAGCAGTTCTTC. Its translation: CASSLSMTSGGYNEQFF.

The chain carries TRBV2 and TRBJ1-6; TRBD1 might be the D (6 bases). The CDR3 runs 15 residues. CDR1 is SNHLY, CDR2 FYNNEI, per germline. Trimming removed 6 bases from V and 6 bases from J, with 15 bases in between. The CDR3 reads CASRTGSLINSPLHF. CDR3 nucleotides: TGTGCCAGCAGAACAGGGAGCCTCATTAATTCACCCCTCCACTTT.

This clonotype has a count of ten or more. CDR3 sequence: CASSLVAGEGELFF. The CDR3 nucleotides are TGTGCCAGCAGCTTAGTAGCGGGAGAAGGGGAGCTGTTTTTT. V is TRBV7-2 and J is TRBJ2-2; TRBD2 aligns across 9 bases. CDR3 length: 14 amino acids. Germline-derived CDR1 and CDR2 are SGHTA and FQGNSA. V lost 1 base and J lost 8; bases outside the gene matches: 2.

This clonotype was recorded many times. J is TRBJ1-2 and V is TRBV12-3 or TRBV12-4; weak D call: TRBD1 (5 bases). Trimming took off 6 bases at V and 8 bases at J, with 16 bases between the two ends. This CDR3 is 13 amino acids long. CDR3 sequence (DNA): TGTGCCAGCAGCCTAGGGGCAGGGAGAGGCTACACCTTC. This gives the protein CASSLGAGRGYTF.

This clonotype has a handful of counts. The DNA for the CDR3 is TGTGCCAGCAGCATTATAACTGAAGCTTTCTTT. Translated: CASSIITEAFF. The rearrangement uses TRBV14 and TRBJ1-1; D ambiguous. CDR1 is SGHDN, CDR2 FVKESK, per germline. The CDR3 is 11 residues long. Trimming shortened V by 5 bases and J by 5 bases, and 6 bases separated the two germline ends. Drawing the rest from reference TRBV14 and TRBJ1-1, the complete variable domain is EAGVTQFPSHSVIEKGQTVTLRCDPISGHDNLYWYRRVMGKEIKFLLHFVKESKQDESGMPNNRFLAERTGGTYSTLKVQPAELEDSGVYFCASSIITEAFFGQGTRLTVV.

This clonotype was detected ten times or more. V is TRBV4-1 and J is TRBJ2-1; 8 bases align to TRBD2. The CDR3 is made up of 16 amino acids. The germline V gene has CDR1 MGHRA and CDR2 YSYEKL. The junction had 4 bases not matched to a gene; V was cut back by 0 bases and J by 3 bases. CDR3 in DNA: TGCGCCAGCAGCCAAGATCTCACTAGCGGCTACAATGAGCAGTTCTTC. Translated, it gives CASSQDLTSGYNEQFF.

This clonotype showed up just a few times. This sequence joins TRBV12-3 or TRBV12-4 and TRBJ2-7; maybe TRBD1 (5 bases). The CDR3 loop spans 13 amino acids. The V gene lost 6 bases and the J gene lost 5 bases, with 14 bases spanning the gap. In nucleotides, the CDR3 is TGTGCCAGCAGGCAGGGTGTTGGAAACGAGCAGTACTTC. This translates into CASRQGVGNEQYF.

The CDR3 protein is CASSGDNTYEQYF. Here the CDR3 DNA reads TGTGCCAGCTCCGGGGACAACACCTACGAGCAGTACTTC. J is TRBJ2-7 and V is TRBV4-2; D is perhaps TRBD1 (6 bases). In germline, CDR1 is LGHNA, CDR2 YNFKEQ. The V end lost 8 bases, the J end lost 2 bases, and 13 bases lay between the germline ends. The CDR3 is 13 amino acids.

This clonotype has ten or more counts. The chain's CDR3 is CASNDRLNTEAFF. In nucleotides, the CDR3 is TGTGCCAGCAACGACAGGCTGAACACTGAAGCTTTCTTT. The V gene is TRBV3-1, the J gene TRBJ1-1; D perhaps matches TRBD1 (6 bases). This CDR3 has 13 amino acids. Trimming took off 7 bases at V and 0 bases at J, with 9 bases between the two ends. The germline V gene has CDR1 LGHDT and CDR2 YNNKEL (reference sequence).

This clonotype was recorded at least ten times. DNA for the CDR3: TGTGCCAGCAGTTTAGCGGGGGGACAGGTCACAGATACGCAGTATTTT. Its translation is CASSLAGGQVTDTQYF. The chain employs TRBV12-3 or TRBV12-4 and TRBJ2-3, with 8 bases fitting TRBD1. Unmatched junction bases numbered 4, after V lost 0 bases and J lost 2 bases. CDR3 length: 16 amino acids.